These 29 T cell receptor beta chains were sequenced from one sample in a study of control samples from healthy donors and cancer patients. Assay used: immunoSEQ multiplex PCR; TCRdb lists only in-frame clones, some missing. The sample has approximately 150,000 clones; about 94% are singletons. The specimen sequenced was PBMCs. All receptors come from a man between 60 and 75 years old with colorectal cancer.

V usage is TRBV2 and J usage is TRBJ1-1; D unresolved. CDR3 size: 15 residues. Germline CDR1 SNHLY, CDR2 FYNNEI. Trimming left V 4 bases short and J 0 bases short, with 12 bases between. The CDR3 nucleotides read TGTGCCAGCAGTGGGGGAATTGGTTTGAACACTGAAGCTTTCTTT. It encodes CASSGGIGLNTEAFF.

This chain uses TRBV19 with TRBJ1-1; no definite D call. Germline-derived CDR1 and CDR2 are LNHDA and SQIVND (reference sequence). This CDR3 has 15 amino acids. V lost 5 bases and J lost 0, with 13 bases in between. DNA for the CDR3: TGTGCCAGTAGTCCCCCGACAATCTTGAACACTGAAGCTTTCTTT. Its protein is CASSPPTILNTEAFF. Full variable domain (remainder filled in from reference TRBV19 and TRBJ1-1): DGGITQSPKYLFRKEGQNVTLSCEQNLNHDAMYWYRQDPGQGLRLIYYSQIVNDFQKGDIAEGYSVSREKKESFPLTVTSAQKNPTAFYLCASSPPTILNTEAFFGQGTRLTVV.

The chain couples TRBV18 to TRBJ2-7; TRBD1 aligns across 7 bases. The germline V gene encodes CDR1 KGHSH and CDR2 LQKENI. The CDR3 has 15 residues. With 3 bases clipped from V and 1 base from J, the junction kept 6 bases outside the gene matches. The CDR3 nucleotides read TGTGCCAGCTCACCCGGGACAGATACTTCCTACGAGCAGTACTTC. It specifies CASSPGTDTSYEQYF. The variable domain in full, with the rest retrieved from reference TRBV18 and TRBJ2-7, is NAGVMQNPRHLVRRRGQEARLRCSPMKGHSHVYWYRQLPEEGLKFMVYLQKENIIDESGMPKERFSAEFPKEGPSILRIQQVVRGDSAAYFCASSPGTDTSYEQYFGPGTRLTVT.

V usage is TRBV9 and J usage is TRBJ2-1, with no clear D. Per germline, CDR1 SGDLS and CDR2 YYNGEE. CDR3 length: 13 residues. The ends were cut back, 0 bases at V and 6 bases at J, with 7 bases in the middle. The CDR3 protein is CASSVEALNEQFF. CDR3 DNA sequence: TGTGCCAGCAGCGTAGAGGCTCTCAATGAGCAGTTCTTC. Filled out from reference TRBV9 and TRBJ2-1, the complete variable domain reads DSGVTQTPKHLITATGQRVTLRCSPRSGDLSVYWYQQSLDQGLQFLIQYYNGEERAKGNILERFSAQQFPDLHSELNLSSLELGDSALYFCASSVEALNEQFFGPGTRLTVL.

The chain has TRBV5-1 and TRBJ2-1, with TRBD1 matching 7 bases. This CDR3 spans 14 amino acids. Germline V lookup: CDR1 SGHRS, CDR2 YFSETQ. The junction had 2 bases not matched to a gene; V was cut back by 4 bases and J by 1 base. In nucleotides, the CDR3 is TGCGCCAGCAGCCCGGGACAGTCCTACAATGAGCAGTTCTTC. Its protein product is CASSPGQSYNEQFF. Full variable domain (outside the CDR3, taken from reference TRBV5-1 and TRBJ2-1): KAGVTQTPRYLIKTRGQQVTLSCSPISGHRSVSWYQQTPGQGLQFLFEYFSETQRNKGNFPGRFSGRQFSNSRSEMNVSTLELGDSALYLCASSPGQSYNEQFFGPGTRLTVL.

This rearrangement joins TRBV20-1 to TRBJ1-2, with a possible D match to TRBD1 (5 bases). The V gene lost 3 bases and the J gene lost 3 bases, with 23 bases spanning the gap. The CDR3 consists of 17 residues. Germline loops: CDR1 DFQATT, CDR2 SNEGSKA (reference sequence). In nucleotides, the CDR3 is TGCAGTGCTAGTTTATTGGGGCCTTGGCTGCGGGACTATGGCTACACCTTC. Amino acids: CSASLLGPWLRDYGYTF.

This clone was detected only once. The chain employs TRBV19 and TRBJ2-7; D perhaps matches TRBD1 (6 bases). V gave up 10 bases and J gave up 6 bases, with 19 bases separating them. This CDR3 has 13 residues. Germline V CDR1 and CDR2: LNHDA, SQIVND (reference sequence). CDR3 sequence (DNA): TGTGCCACCTCACAGGGATCCACTTCCGAGCAGTACTTC. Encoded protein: CATSQGSTSEQYF.

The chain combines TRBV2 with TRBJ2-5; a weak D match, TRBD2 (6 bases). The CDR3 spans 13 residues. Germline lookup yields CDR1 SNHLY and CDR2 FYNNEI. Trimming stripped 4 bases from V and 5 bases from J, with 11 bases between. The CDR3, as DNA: TGTGCCAGCAGTGTGGAGGGGAGGGAGACCCAGTACTTC. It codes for CASSVEGRETQYF.

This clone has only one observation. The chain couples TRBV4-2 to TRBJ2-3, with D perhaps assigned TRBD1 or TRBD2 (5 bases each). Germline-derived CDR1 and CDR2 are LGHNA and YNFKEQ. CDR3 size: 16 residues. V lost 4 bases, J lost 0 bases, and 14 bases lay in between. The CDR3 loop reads CASSPEGPPSTDTQYF. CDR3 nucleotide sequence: TGTGCCAGCAGCCCTGAGGGACCCCCTAGCACAGATACGCAGTATTTT.

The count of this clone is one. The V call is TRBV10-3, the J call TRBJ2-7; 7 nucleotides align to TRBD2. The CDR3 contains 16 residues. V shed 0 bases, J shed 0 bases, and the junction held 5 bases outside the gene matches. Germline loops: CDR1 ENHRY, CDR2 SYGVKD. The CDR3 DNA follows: TGTGCCATCAGTGAGTCGGGGGGGTCCATCTCCTACGAGCAGTACTTC. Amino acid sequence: CAISESGGSISYEQYF.

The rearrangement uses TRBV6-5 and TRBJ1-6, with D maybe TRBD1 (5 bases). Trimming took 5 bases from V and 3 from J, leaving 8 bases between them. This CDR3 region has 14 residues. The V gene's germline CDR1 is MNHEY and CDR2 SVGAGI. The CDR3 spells CASSMTDYNSPLHF. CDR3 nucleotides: TGTGCCAGCAGTATGACAGACTATAATTCACCCCTCCACTTT.

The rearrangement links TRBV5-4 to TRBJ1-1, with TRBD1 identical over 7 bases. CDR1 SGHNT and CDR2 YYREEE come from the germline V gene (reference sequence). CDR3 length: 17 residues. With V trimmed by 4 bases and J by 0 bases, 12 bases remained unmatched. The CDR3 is CASSTPRGGSVNTEAFF. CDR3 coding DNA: TGTGCCAGCAGCACACCCAGGGGGGGATCAGTGAACACTGAAGCTTTCTTT.

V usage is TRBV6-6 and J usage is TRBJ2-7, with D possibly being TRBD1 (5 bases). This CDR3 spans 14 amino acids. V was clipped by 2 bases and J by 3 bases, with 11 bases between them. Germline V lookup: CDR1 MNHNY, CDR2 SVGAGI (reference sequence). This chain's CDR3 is CASSYGQGLYEQYF. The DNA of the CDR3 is TGTGCCAGCAGTTACGGGCAGGGTCTCTACGAGCAGTACTTC.

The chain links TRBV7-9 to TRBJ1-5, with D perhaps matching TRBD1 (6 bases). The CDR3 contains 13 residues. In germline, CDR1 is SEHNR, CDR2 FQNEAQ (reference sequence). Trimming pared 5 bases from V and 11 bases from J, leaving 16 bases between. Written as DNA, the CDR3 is TGTGCCAGCAGCGGGGGCGGGCTTGTAGCCCAGCATTTT. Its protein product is CASSGGGLVAQHF.

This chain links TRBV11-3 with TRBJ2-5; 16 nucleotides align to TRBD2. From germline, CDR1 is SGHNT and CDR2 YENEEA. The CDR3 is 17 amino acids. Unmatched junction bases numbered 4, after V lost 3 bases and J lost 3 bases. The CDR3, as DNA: TGTGCCAGCAGCTTTACCGGGACTAGCGGGGGGGAAGAGACCCAGTACTTC. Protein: CASSFTGTSGGEETQYF.

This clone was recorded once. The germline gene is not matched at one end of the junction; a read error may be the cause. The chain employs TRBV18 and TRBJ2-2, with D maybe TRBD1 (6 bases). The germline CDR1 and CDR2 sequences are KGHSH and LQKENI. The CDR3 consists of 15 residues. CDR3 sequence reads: CASSTPGQNTGELFF. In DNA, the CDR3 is TGTGCCAGCTCAACACCGGGACAGAACACCGGGGAGCTGTTTTTT.

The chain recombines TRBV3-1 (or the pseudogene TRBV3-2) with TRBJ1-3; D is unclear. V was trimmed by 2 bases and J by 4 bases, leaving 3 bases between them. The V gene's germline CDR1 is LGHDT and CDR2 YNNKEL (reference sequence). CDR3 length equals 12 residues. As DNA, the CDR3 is TGTGCCAGCAGCCAATCGGGAAACACCATATATTTT. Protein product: CASSQSGNTIYF.

This CDR3 reads CASSMTSGGRGTDTQYF. The CDR3 DNA reads as TGCGCCAGCAGCATGACTAGCGGGGGTCGCGGCACAGATACGCAGTATTTT. The rearrangement joins TRBV5-1 to TRBJ2-3, with 12 bases that match TRBD2. Trimming cost V 4 bases and J 1 base; bases outside gene matches: 7. The CDR3 has 17 residues. CDR1 and CDR2 from the germline V gene are SGHRS and YFSETQ.

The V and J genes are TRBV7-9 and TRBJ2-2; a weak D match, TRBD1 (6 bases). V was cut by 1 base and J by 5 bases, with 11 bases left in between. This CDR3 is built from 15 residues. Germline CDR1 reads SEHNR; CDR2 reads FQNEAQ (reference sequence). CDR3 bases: TGTGCCAGCAGCTTAGTCTGGCAGGGGACCGGGGAGCTGTTTTTT. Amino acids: CASSLVWQGTGELFF.

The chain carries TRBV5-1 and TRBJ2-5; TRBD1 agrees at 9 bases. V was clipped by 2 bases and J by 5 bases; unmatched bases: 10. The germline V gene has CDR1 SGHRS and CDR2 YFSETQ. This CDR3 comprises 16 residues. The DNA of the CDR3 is TGCGCCAGCAGCTTAGGGACAGGGAGGATTAGGGAGACCCAGTACTTC. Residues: CASSLGTGRIRETQYF.

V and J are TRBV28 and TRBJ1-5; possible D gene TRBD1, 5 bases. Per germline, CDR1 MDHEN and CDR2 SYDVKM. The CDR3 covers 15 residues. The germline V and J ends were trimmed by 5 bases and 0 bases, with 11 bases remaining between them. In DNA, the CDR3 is TGTGCCAGCAGTAAAGCAGGGACTAGCAATCAGCCCCAGCATTTT. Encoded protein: CASSKAGTSNQPQHF.

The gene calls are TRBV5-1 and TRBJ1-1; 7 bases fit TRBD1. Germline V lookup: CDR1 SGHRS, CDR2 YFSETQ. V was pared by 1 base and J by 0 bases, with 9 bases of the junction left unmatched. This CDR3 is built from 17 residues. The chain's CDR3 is CASSLTRDSVMNTEAFF. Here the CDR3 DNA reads TGCGCCAGCAGCTTGACCCGGGACAGCGTTATGAACACTGAAGCTTTCTTT.

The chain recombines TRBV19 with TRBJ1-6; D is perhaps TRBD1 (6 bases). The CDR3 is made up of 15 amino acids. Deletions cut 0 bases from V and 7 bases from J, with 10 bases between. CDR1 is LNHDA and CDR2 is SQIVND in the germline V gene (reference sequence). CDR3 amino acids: CASSIEGQRNSPLHF. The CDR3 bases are TGTGCCAGTAGTATAGAAGGACAGAGAAATTCACCCCTCCACTTT.

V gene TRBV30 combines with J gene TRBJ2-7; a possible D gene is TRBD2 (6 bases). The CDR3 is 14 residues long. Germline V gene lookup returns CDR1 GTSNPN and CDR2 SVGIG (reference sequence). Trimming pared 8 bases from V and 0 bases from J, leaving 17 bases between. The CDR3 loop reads CASSGTPSSYEQYF. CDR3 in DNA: TGTGCCAGCTCCGGGACTCCTAGCTCCTACGAGCAGTACTTC.

CDR3 amino acids: CASSYRGIRYEQYF. The CDR3 region has the DNA TGTGCCAGCAGTTACCGGGGAATTCGCTACGAGCAGTACTTC. The chain couples TRBV6-5 to TRBJ2-7; D might be TRBD2 (5 bases). Germline V gene data show CDR1 as MNHEY and CDR2 as SVGAGI. The CDR3 sequence is 14 residues long. V lost 2 bases to trimming and J lost 3 bases, with 11 bases between them.

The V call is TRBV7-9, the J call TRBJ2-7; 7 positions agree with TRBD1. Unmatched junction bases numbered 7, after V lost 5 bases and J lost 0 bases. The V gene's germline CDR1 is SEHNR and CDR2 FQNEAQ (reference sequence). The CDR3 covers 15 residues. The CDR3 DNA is TGTGCCAGCAGCCTATACCGGGACAGCTCCTACGAGCAGTACTTC. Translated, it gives CASSLYRDSSYEQYF.

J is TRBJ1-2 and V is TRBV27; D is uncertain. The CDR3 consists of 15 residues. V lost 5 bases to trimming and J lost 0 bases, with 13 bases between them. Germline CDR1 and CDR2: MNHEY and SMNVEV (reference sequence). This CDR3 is CASSPSSRPNYGYTF. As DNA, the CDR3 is TGTGCCAGCAGTCCTTCCTCTCGACCTAACTATGGCTACACCTTC.

The CDR3 DNA follows: TGTGCCACCACACCGTTGGTGAACACTGAAGCTTTCTTT. Amino acids: CATTPLVNTEAFF. This chain uses TRBV2 with TRBJ1-1; no reliable D call. The CDR3 runs 13 residues. Trimming stripped 10 bases from V and 0 bases from J, with 12 bases between. The V gene's germline CDR1 is SNHLY and CDR2 FYNNEI.

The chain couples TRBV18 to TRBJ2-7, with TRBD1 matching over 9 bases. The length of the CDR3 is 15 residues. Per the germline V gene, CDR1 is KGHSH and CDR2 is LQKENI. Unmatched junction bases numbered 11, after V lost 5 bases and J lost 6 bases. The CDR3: CASSSTPGQGSEQYF. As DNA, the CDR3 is TGTGCCAGCTCATCAACACCGGGACAGGGTAGCGAGCAGTACTTC.